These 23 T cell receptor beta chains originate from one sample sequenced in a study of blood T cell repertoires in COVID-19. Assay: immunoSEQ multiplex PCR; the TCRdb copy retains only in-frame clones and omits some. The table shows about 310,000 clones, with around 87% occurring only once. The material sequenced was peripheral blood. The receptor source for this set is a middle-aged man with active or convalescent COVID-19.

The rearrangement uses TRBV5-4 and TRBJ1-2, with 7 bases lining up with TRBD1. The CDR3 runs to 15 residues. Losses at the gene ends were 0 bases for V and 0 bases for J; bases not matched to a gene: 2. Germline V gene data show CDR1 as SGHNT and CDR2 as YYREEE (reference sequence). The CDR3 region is CASSLGQGSNYGYTF. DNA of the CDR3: TGTGCCAGCAGCTTGGGACAGGGATCTAACTATGGCTACACCTTC.

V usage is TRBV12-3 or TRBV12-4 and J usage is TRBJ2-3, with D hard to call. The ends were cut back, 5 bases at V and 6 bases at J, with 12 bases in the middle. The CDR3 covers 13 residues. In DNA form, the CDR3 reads TGTGCCAGCAGTCTACGACTTGTGGATACGCAGTATTTT. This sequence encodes CASSLRLVDTQYF.

DNA of the CDR3: TGTGCCACCAGTGACGATCCGGGACAGGGTAGGAATGAGCAGTTCTTC. This gives the protein CATSDDPGQGRNEQFF. The V gene is TRBV24-1, the J gene TRBJ2-1, with 9 bases fitting TRBD1. V was clipped by 4 bases and J by 7 bases; unmatched bases: 10. The CDR3 covers 16 residues. Per germline, CDR1 KGHDR and CDR2 SFDVKD.

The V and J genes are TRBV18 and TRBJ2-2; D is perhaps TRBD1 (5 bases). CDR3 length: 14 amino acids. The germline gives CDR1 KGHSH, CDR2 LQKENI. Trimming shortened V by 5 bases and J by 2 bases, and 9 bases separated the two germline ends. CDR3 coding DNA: TGTGCCAGCTCAACAGGATCCAACACCGGGGAGCTGTTTTTT. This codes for CASSTGSNTGELFF.

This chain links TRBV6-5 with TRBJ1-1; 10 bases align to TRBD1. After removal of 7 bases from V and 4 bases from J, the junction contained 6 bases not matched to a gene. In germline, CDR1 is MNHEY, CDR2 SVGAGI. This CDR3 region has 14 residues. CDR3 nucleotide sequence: TGTGCCAGCACCAGAAGACAGGGGGCCACTGAAGCTTTCTTT. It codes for CASTRRQGATEAFF.

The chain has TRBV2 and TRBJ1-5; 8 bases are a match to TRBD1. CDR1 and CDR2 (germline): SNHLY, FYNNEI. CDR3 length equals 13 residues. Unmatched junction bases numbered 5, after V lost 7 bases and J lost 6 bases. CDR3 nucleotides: TGTGCCAGCACCCAGGGGGCCGGTCAGCCCCAGCATTTT. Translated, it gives CASTQGAGQPQHF.

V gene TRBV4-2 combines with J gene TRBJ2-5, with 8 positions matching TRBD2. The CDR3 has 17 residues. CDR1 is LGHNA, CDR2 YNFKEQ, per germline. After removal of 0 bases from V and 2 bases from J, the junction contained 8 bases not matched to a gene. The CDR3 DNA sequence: TGTGCCAGCAGCCAAGATCTTCTAACGGGGGGGCAAGAGACCCAGTACTTC. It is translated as CASSQDLLTGGQETQYF.

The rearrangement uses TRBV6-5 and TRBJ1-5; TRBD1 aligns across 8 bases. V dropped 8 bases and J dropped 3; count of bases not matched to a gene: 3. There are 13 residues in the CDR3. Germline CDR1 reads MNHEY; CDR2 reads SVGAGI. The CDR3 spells CASGQGPNQPQHF. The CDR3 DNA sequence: TGTGCCAGCGGACAGGGACCCAATCAGCCCCAGCATTTT.

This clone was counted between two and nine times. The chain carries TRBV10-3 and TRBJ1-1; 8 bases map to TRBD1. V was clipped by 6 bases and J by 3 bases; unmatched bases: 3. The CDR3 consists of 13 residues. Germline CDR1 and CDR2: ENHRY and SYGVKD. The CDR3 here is CAISRTGYTEAFF. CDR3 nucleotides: TGTGCCATCAGCAGGACAGGGTACACTGAAGCTTTCTTT.

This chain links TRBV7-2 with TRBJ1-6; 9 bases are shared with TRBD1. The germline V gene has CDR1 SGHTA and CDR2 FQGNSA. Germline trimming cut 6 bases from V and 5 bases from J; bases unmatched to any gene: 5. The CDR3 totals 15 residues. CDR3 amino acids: CASSYGDRDNSPLHF. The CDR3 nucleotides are TGTGCCAGCAGTTATGGGGACAGGGATAATTCACCCCTCCACTTT. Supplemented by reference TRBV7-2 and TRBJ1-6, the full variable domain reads GAGVSQSPSNKVTEKGKDVELRCDPISGHTALYWYRQSLGQGLEFLIYFQGNSAPDKSGLPSDRFSAERTGGSVSTLTIQRTQQEDSAVYLCASSYGDRDNSPLHFGNGTRLTVT.

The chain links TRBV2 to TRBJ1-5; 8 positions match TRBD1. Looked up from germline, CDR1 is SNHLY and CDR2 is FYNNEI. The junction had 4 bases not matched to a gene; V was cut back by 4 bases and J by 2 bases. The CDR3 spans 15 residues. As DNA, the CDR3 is TGTGCCAGCAGTGGAGCAGGGGGCGGCAATCAGCCCCAGCATTTT. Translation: CASSGAGGGNQPQHF.

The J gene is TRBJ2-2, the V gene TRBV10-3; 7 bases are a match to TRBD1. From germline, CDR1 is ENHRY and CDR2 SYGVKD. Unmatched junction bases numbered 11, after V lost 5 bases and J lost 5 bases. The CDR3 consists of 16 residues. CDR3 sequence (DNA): TGTGCCATCAGTAACCAACAGGGGAGAGGGACCGGGGAGCTGTTTTTT. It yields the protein CAISNQQGRGTGELFF.

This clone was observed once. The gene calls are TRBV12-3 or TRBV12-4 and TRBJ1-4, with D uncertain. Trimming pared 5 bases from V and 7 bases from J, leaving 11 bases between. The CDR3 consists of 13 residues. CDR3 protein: CASSAGVAEKLFF. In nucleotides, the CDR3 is TGTGCCAGCAGTGCCGGGGTGGCTGAAAAACTGTTTTTT.

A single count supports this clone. In nucleotides, the CDR3 is TGTGCCACCAGCAGAGGGGGTGAGGGGGCGCTGAATGGCTACACCTTC. Translating gives CATSRGGEGALNGYTF. This chain connects TRBV15 to TRBJ1-2, with 7 bases fitting TRBD1. CDR3 length: 16 residues. Germline V gives CDR1 LNHNV, CDR2 YYDKDF (reference sequence). J was trimmed by 6 bases and V by 1 base; bases with no gene match: 11. The whole variable domain, filled in from reference TRBV15 and TRBJ1-2, reads DAMVIQNPRYQVTQFGKPVTLSCSQTLNHNVMYWYQQKSSQAPKLLFHYYDKDFNNEADTPDNFQSRRPNTSFCFLDIRSPGLGDTAMYLCATSRGGEGALNGYTFGSGTRLTVV.

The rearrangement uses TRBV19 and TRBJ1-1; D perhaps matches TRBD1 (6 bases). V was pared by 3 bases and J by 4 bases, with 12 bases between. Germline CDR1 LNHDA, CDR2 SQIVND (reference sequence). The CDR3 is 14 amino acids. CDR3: CASSIGQGTTEAFF. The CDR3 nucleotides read TGTGCCAGTAGTATTGGGCAGGGGACCACTGAAGCTTTCTTT.

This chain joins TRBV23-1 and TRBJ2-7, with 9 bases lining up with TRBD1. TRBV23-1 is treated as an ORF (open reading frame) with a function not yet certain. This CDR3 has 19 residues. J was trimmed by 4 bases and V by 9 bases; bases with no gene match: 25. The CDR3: CASTRLQGARGGRPYEQYF. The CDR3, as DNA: TGCGCCAGTACCCGATTACAGGGGGCTAGGGGAGGGCGACCATACGAGCAGTACTTC.

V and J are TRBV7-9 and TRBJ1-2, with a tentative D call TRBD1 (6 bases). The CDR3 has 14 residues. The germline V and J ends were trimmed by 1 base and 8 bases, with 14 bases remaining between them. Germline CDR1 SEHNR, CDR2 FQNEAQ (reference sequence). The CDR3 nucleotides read TGTGCCAGCAGCTTAGATACAGGGCCCAGGGGCTACACCTTC. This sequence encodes CASSLDTGPRGYTF. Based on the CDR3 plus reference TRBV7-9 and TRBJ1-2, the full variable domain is DTGVSQNPRHKITKRGQNVTFRCDPISEHNRLYWYRQTLGQGPEFLTYFQNEAQLEKSRLLSDRFSAERPKGSFSTLEIQRTEQGDSAMYLCASSLDTGPRGYTFGSGTRLTVV.

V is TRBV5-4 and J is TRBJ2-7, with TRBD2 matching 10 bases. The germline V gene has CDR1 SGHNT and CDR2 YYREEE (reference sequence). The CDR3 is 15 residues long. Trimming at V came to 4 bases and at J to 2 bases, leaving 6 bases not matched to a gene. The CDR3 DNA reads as TGTGCCAGCAGCACTAAAGCGGGAGGGACCTACGAGCAGTACTTC. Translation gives CASSTKAGGTYEQYF.

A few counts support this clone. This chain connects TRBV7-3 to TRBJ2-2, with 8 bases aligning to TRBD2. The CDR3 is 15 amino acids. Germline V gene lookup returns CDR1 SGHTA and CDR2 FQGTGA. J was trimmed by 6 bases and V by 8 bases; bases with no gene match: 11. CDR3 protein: CASGPGTSQSGELFF. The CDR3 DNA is TGTGCCAGCGGACCCGGGACTAGTCAATCCGGGGAGCTGTTTTTT.

The CDR3 DNA reads as TGTGCCAGCAGCTTAGGCCGTACAGGGAGACAAGAGACCCAGTACTTC. Its protein is CASSLGRTGRQETQYF. This chain joins TRBV7-2 and TRBJ2-5; D is possibly TRBD1 (6 bases). Trimming removed 1 base from V and 2 bases from J, with 14 bases in between. CDR1 SGHTA and CDR2 FQGNSA come from the germline V gene. The CDR3 has 16 amino acids.

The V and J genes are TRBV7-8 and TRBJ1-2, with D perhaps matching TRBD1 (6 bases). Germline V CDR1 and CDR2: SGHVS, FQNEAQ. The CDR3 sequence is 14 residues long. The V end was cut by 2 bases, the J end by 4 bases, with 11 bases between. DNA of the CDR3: TGTGCCAGCAGCTTACAGGGGCCGACCTATGGCTACACCTTC. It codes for CASSLQGPTYGYTF.

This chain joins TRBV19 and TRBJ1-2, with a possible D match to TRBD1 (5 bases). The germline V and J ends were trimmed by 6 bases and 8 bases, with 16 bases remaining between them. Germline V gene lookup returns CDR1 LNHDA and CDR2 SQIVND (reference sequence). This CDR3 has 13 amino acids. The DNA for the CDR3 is TGTGCCAGTAGCCCTGGTGGGGCGGACGGCTACACCTTC. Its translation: CASSPGGADGYTF.

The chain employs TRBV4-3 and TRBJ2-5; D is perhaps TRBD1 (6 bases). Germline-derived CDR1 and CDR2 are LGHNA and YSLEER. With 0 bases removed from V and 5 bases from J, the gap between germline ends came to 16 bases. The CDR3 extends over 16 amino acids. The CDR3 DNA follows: TGCGCCAGCAGCCAAGATCTCCCGACAGGATACGAGACCCAGTACTTC. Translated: CASSQDLPTGYETQYF.